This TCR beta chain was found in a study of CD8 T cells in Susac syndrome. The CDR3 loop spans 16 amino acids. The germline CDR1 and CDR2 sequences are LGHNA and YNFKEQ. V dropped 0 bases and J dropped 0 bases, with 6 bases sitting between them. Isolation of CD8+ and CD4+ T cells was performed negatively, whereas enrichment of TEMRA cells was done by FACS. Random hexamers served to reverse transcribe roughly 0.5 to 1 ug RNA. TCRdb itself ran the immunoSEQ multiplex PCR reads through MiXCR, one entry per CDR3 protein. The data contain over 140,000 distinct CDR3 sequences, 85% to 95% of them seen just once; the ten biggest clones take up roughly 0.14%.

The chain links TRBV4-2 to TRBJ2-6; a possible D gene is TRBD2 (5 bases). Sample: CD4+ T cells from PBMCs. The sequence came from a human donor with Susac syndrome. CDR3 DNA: TGTGCCAGCAGCCAAGATCGGGGCTCTGGGGCCAACGTCCTGACTTTC. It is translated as CASSQDRGSGANVLTF.